Following are 7 T cell receptor beta chains from one sample sequenced in a study of blood T cell repertoires in COVID-19 (dated by TCRdb to 2020 to 2021). The method behind the library was the immunoSEQ multiplex PCR assay. The table was pulled from immuneACCESS by TCRdb, which kept in-frame rearrangements only. Such tables lose some clones; where checked, under half of the loss comes from unresolved V genes, and the rest has no known cause. This sample gives approximately 63,000 clones in total; around four fifths of them show up just once. The top ten clonotypes cover 5.5% to 7% of the sample. Sequencing used peripheral blood. These receptors were obtained from a woman in her seventies with acute or convalescent COVID-19.

The V and J genes are TRBV6-6 and TRBJ2-1; D unclear. V lost 2 bases and J 9 bases, leaving 5 bases between the germline ends. CDR1 and CDR2 (germline): MNHNY, SVGAGI (reference sequence). The CDR3 loop spans 11 amino acids. CDR3 loop: CASSYPGEQFF. The CDR3 DNA is TGTGCCAGCAGTTACCCGGGTGAGCAGTTCTTC.

The chain has TRBV9 and TRBJ2-7; a possible D gene is TRBD1 (5 bases). The V and J ends lost 3 bases and 0 bases respectively, with 13 bases between them. CDR1 is SGDLS and CDR2 is YYNGEE in the germline V gene. The CDR3 covers 15 residues. The chain's CDR3 is CASSAIDSSSYEQYF. Here the CDR3 DNA reads TGTGCCAGCAGCGCGATAGACAGTAGCTCCTACGAGCAGTACTTC.

The rearrangement uses TRBV19 and TRBJ2-2, with TRBD1 matching 7 bases. Unmatched junction bases numbered 4, after V lost 2 bases and J lost 4 bases. This CDR3 comprises 15 residues. CDR1 is LNHDA, CDR2 SQIVND, per germline (reference sequence). CDR3 protein: CASSIWAGGTGELFF. In DNA, the CDR3 is TGTGCCAGTAGTATATGGGCAGGGGGCACCGGGGAGCTGTTTTTT.

Many counts were recorded for this clone. The rearrangement joins TRBV5-5 to TRBJ1-1; D is unclear. This CDR3 spans 13 amino acids. The germline V gene encodes CDR1 SGHKS and CDR2 YYEKEE (reference sequence). V dropped 0 bases and J dropped 4 bases, with 7 bases sitting between them. The CDR3: CASSLGAPTEAFF. The CDR3 DNA sequence: TGTGCCAGCAGCTTGGGTGCGCCCACTGAAGCTTTCTTT.

This clone was seen a handful of times. The rearrangement uses TRBV6-2 or TRBV6-3 and TRBJ2-2, with unresolved D. The CDR3 spans 14 residues. Trimming removed 0 bases from V and 2 bases from J, with 4 bases in between. CDR1 is MNHEY, CDR2 SVGEGT, per germline. CDR3 residues: CASSYSQNTGELFF. The DNA for the CDR3 is TGTGCCAGCAGTTACTCCCAAAACACCGGGGAGCTGTTTTTT.

This sequence joins TRBV5-4 and TRBJ1-2; maybe TRBD1 (5 bases). V was trimmed by 4 bases and J by 3 bases, leaving 16 bases between them. The germline V gene has CDR1 SGHNT and CDR2 YYREEE (reference sequence). This CDR3 has 15 amino acids. CDR3 loop: CASSRGGGEDYGYTF. CDR3 DNA sequence: TGTGCCAGCAGCCGGGGGGGTGGAGAAGACTATGGCTACACCTTC.

The chain combines TRBV2 with TRBJ1-6; 8 bases map to TRBD1. Germline V gene data show CDR1 as SNHLY and CDR2 as FYNNEI. This CDR3 spans 14 amino acids. V lost 11 bases and J lost 7; bases outside the gene matches: 10. CDR3 DNA sequence: TGTGCCGGTACCAACAGGGGGGAGAATTCACCCCTCCACTTT. Translated: CAGTNRGENSPLHF.